The rows below give T cell receptor beta chains drawn from one sample of a study of T cell repertoires in cytomegalovirus infection. One entry per CDR3 protein, called by TCRdb with MiXCR from the reads. The repertoire holds about 300,000 distinct CDR3 sequences, with 9.6% as singletons. The sequenced sample was PBMCs. The receptors were sampled from a human donor in good health (CMV status not recorded). Some clones in this sample may be carry-over from other donors' samples. CDR3s include the opening cysteine and the closing phenylalanine or tryptophan. D genes are given only for firm matches. Part of the rows lack a size; the others show once, few, many or a class for expanded clones.

>many|TRBV18|TRBD1|TRBJ2-5
CASSLEGAIETQYF
TGTGCCAGCTCACTCGAGGGGGCTATCGAGACCCAGTACTTC
>NA|TRBV28|TRBD2|TRBJ2-1
CASSPTSVYNEQFF
TGTGCCAGCAGTCCCACTAGCGTCTACAATGAGCAGTTCTTC
>many|TRBV6-2/TRBV6-3|NA|TRBJ2-1
CAHGAYNEQFF
TGTGCTCACGGAGCTTACAATGAGCAGTTCTTC
>NA|TRBV7-9|NA|TRBJ1-1
CASSNHQPTGNLSAFF
TGTGCCAGCAGCAACCATCAGCCGACTGGGAACTTAAGTGCTTTCTTT
>many|TRBV7-9|NA|TRBJ2-3
CASSLEASDTQYF
TGTGCCAGCAGCTTAGAAGCATCAGATACGCAGTATTTT
>many|TRBV7-9|NA|TRBJ1-1
CASSLGQSEAFF
TGTGCCAGCAGCTTAGGACAGTCTGAAGCTTTCTTT
>NA|TRBV5-1|NA|TRBJ1-3
CASSSMIQGSGNTIYF
TGCGCCAGCAGCTCCATGATACAGGGATCCGGAAACACCATATATTTT
>many|TRBV20-1|NA|TRBJ2-1
CSAKTSGSYNEQFF
TGCAGTGCAAAAACCTCTGGAAGTTACAATGAGCAGTTCTTC
>many|TRBV7-3|NA|TRBJ1-1
CASSRSDNRGSEKAFF
TGTGCCAGCAGCAGATCGGACAACCGGGGGTCGGAGAAAGCTTTCTTT
>NA|TRBV23-1|TRBD1|TRBJ2-3
CASREGTADTQYF
TGCGCCAGCAGAGAAGGGACAGCGGATACGCAGTATTTT
>NA|TRBV14|TRBD1|TRBJ2-3
CASSRDSADTQYF
TGTGCCAGCAGCCGGGACAGTGCAGATACGCAGTATTTT
>many|TRBV7-9|NA|TRBJ2-7
CASRNPGETYEQYF
TGTGCCAGCAGGAATCCGGGGGAAACCTACGAGCAGTACTTC
>NA|TRBV20-1|NA|TRBJ1-2
CSARSGGRGYGYTF
TGCAGTGCTAGATCAGGAGGCAGAGGCTATGGCTACACCTTC
>many|TRBV12-3/TRBV12-4|TRBD2|TRBJ2-7
CASRGAGVGEQYF
TGTGCCAGCAGGGGAGCGGGGGTGGGTGAGCAGTACTTC
>many|TRBV27|NA|TRBJ2-1
CASRAGSSYNEQFF
TGTGCCAGCAGGGCGGGGAGCTCCTACAATGAGCAGTTCTTC
>many|TRBV20-1|TRBD1|TRBJ2-3
CSAIRDSRWDTQYF
TGCAGTGCAATCCGGGACAGCCGGTGGGATACGCAGTATTTT
>NA|TRBV7-9|NA|TRBJ2-7
CASSALSYEQYF
TGTGCCAGCAGCGCCCTGAGTTACGAGCAGTACTTC
>few|TRBV2|TRBD2|TRBJ2-5
CACLAGRETQYF
TGTGCCTGTTTAGCGGGGAGGGAGACCCAGTACTTC
>NA|TRBV28|NA|TRBJ1-5
CASRGQSNQPQHF
TGTGCCAGCAGGGGGCAGAGCAATCAGCCCCAGCATTTT
>many|TRBV7-6|TRBD2|TRBJ2-1
CASSLLSLAGGRRNEQFF
TGTGCCAGCAGCTTACTGAGCCTAGCGGGGGGGCGTAGGAATGAGCAGTTCTTC
>many|TRBV6-2/TRBV6-3|TRBD1|TRBJ2-5
CASSQGQGETQYF
TGTGCCAGCAGTCAAGGACAGGGTGAGACCCAGTACTTC
>few|TRBV7-8|NA|TRBJ1-6
CASRRRRSSYNSPLHF
TGTGCCAGCAGGCGTCGAAGATCCTCCTATAATTCACCCCTCCACTTT
>many|TRBV29-1|TRBD2|TRBJ2-5
CSVEGLAGGPETQYF
TGCAGCGTAGAGGGACTAGCGGGGGGGCCAGAGACCCAGTACTTC
>many|TRBV7-6|NA|TRBJ1-2
CASSQQGRYGYTF
TGTGCCAGCAGCCAACAGGGTCGGTATGGCTACACCTTC
>NA|TRBV2|TRBD2|TRBJ2-1
CASSGGTSAFGSYNEQFF
TGTGCCAGCAGTGGTGGGACTAGCGCTTTTGGCTCCTACAATGAGCAGTTCTTC
>many|TRBV5-1|TRBD1|TRBJ2-1
CASSLNPGQGVAGSYNEQFF
TGCGCCAGCAGCTTGAATCCCGGACAGGGAGTCGCGGGGTCCTACAATGAGCAGTTCTTC
>many|TRBV12-3/TRBV12-4|NA|TRBJ2-7
CASSPVAYEQYF
TGTGCCAGCAGCCCCGTCGCCTACGAGCAGTACTTC
>few|TRBV9|TRBD1|TRBJ2-1
CASSARTGPNEQFF
TGTGCCAGCAGCGCTCGGACAGGGCCTAATGAGCAGTTCTTC
>few|TRBV6-6|NA|TRBJ2-5
CASSYSTGRETQYF
TGTGCCAGCAGTTATTCGACAGGCAGGGAGACCCAGTACTTC
>many|TRBV7-9|TRBD2|TRBJ2-1
CASSFLAGGHNEQFF
TGTGCCAGCAGCTTTCTAGCGGGAGGCCACAATGAGCAGTTCTTC
>many|TRBV2|NA|TRBJ1-5
CASGKEGGNQPQHF
TGTGCCAGCGGGAAGGAGGGAGGCAATCAGCCCCAGCATTTT
>NA|TRBV20-1|NA|TRBJ1-5
CSASQISNQPQHF
TGCAGTGCTAGTCAGATTAGCAATCAGCCCCAGCATTTT
>many|TRBV5-5|NA|TRBJ2-7
CASIRGYEQYF
TGTGCCAGCATCAGAGGATACGAGCAGTACTTC
>many|TRBV6-2/TRBV6-3|NA|TRBJ2-1
CASSYSGGAGSPEQFF
TGTGCCAGCAGTTACTCTGGGGGGGCAGGGAGTCCTGAGCAGTTCTTC
>many|TRBV5-5|NA|TRBJ2-3
CASSIGLARTDTQYF
TGTGCCAGCAGCATAGGGTTGGCCCGGACAGATACGCAGTATTTT
>once|TRBV20-1|NA|TRBJ2-7
CSARSRGGEQYF
TGCAGTGCTAGAAGCAGGGGTGGAGAGCAGTACTTC